The rows below give T cell receptor beta chains drawn from one sample of a study of PD-L1 blockade in urothelial cancer. Assay used: immunoSEQ multiplex PCR; TCRdb lists only in-frame clones, some missing. This table has roughly 100,000 clones, less than 85% appearing once. The sample here was PBMCs, taken around atezolizumab (anti-PD-L1) treatment. Receptor source: a man in his sixties or seventies with urothelial cancer. Each CDR3 is given without its conserved first and last residue.

J,V,CDR3
TRBJ1-1,TRBV25-1,ASSETGYGTEAF
TRBJ1-4,TRBV7-2,ASSPQGAFNEKLF
TRBJ2-7,TRBV7-2,ASSTQRGPYEQY
TRBJ2-3,TRBV6-5,ASSMSGGGTDTQY
TRBJ2-2,TRBV7-3,ASSLGAGGTGELF
TRBJ2-7,TRBV11-2,ASSLVGQGGEQY
TRBJ1-2,TRBV7-8,ASSPTGAGGYT
TRBJ1-1,TRBV9,ASSATYGNTEAF
TRBJ2-7,TRBV5-6,ASSLETNYEQY
TRBJ2-3,TRBV4-1,ASSQDIGGVDTDTQY
TRBJ2-2,TRBV11-3,ASSLAGSTGELF
TRBJ2-7,TRBV6-5,ASSRTGTQPLGQY
TRBJ2-1,TRBV5-6,ASSLSASGYNEQF
TRBJ2-3,TRBV5-1,ASSRAVTDTQY
TRBJ1-5,TRBV18,ASSPTANSNQPQH
TRBJ2-6,TRBV27,ASSPWTSPGANVLT
TRBJ1-1,TRBV4-2,ASSQGHLGANTEAF
TRBJ2-2,TRBV9,ASSVEAGVKTGELF
TRBJ2-2,TRBV6-1,ASSVTGRNTGELF
TRBJ1-1,TRBV6-1,ASSRGAGRGEAF
TRBJ2-4,TRBV7-9,ASSAQGNIQY
TRBJ2-1,TRBV19,ASKQQYNEQF
TRBJ1-2,TRBV2,ASSERWGGRSPRETYGYT
TRBJ2-1,TRBV11-3,ASSLRGGEQF
TRBJ2-2,TRBV6-1,ASQRGVLSGELF
TRBJ2-1,TRBV6-1,ASRQGGYNEQF
TRBJ1-4,TRBV5-1,ASSLEYRTGNEKLF
TRBJ2-7,TRBV7-2,ASSFRDSSYEQY
TRBJ1-1,TRBV19,ASSMGQGVKAF
TRBJ2-5,TRBV27,ASSFLGSSQETQY
TRBJ2-1,TRBV7-3,ASSPDSGRANVEQF
TRBJ2-7,TRBV19,ASSIAPSYEQY
TRBJ2-1,TRBV7-2,ASVSLAGVEQF
TRBJ1-4,TRBV7-8,ASSFAPGQGDSTNEKLF
TRBJ1-2,TRBV2,ASTTNRGSYGYT
TRBJ2-5,TRBV15,ATSARTEETQY
TRBJ2-7,TRBV11-3,ASSPTSGSPEQY
TRBJ1-1,TRBV15,ATSRTVNTEAF
TRBJ2-1,TRBV11-2,ASSSRQDSSYNEQF
TRBJ2-7,TRBV5-4,ASSLGTGSLYEQY
TRBJ1-2,TRBV18,ASSPPSGQGSTGYT
TRBJ2-1,TRBV18,ASSPRQSNEQF
TRBJ2-5,TRBV19,ASSIGLGGAIQETQY
TRBJ2-3,TRBV7-9,ASSLAFLGSGSERNTQY
TRBJ2-3,TRBV7-2,ASSRTSGRERRADTQY
TRBJ2-5,TRBV19,ASSIQLLARTGGQETQY
TRBJ1-5,TRBV6-1,ASSARDRGSNQPQH
TRBJ1-3,TRBV2,ASRLTPNSGNTIY
TRBJ1-1,TRBV7-9,ASSIRQAQRTEAF
TRBJ1-1,TRBV10-3,AISDNGVNTEAF
TRBJ2-7,TRBV15,ATSRDYRSEQY
TRBJ1-4,TRBV6-5,ASGAGTPNEKLF
TRBJ1-4,TRBV5-8,ASSWTQTNEKLF
TRBJ2-7,TRBV6-4,ASFTGEKFSGLLRALEQY
TRBJ1-2,TRBV27,ASSLRGLNYGYT
TRBJ1-3,TRBV19,ASNPVRSSGNTIY
TRBJ1-1,TRBV21-1,ASSKRDRGYNTEAF
TRBJ1-5,TRBV2,ASNHNRGLYQPQH
TRBJ2-5,TRBV5-4,ASSLQQGAVETQY
TRBJ2-7,TRBV11-2,ASSPRDQGLGLQY